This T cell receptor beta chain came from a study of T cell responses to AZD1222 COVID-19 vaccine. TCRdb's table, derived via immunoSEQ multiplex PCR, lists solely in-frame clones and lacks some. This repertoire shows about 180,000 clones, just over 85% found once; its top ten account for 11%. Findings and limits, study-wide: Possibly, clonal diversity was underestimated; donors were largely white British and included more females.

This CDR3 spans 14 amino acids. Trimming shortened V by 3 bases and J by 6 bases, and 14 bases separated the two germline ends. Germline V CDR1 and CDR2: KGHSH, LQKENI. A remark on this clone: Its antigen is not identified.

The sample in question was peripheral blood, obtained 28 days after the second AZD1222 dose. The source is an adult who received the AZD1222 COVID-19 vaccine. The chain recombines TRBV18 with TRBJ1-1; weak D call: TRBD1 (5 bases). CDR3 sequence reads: CASSPGGDRAEAFF. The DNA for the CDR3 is TGTGCCAGCTCACCCGGGGGAGACCGGGCTGAAGCTTTCTTT.